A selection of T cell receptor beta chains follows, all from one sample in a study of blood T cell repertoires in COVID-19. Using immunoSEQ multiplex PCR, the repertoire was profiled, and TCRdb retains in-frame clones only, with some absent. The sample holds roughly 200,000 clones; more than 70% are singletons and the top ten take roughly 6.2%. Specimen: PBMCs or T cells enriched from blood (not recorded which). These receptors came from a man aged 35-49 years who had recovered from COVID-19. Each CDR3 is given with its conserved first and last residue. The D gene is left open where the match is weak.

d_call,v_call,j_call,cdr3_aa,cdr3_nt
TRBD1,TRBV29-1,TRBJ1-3,CSVGTGSGNTIYF,TGCAGCGTGGGGACAGGCTCTGGAAACACCATATATTTT
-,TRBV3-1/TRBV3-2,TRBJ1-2,CASSHNRERGYTF,TGTGCCAGCAGCCATAACAGGGAACGAGGCTACACCTTC
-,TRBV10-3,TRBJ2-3,CAINNAADTQYF,TGTGCCATCAACAACGCGGCAGATACGCAGTATTTT
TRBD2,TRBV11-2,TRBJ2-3,CASSPGTSGRTAQYF,TGTGCCAGCAGCCCCGGGACTAGCGGGAGAACCGCGCAGTATTTT
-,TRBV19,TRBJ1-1,CASSIDTGGNTEAFF,TGTGCCAGTAGTATAGATACGGGAGGGAACACTGAAGCTTTCTTT
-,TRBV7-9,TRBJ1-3,CASSLGPEGRPSGNTIYF,TGTGCCAGCAGCTTAGGGCCCGAAGGGAGACCCTCTGGAAACACCATATATTTT
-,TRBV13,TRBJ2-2,CASSLPGTGELFF,TGTGCCAGCAGCTTACCCGGCACCGGGGAGCTGTTTTTT
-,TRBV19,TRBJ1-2,CASSISLSPMNGYTF,TGTGCCAGTAGTATAAGCCTCTCCCCTATGAATGGCTACACCTTC
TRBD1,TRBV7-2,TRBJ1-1,CASSSRSLQGAGNTEAFF,TGTGCCAGCAGCTCCCGATCCCTACAGGGGGCGGGGAACACTGAAGCTTTCTTT
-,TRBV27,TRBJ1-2,CASSPRRSHLSNYGYTF,TGTGCCAGCAGTCCCCGGCGGTCCCACTTATCTAACTATGGCTACACCTTC